What follows are 10 T cell receptor beta chains derived from one specimen sequenced in a study of CD8 T cells in ankylosing spondylitis. Overall study findings and caveats: What seemed typical of ankylosing spondylitis blood was a TCR beta motif built from 7 or 8 highly homologous variants.

Antigen specificity for these receptors is unknown. TCRdb re-called the 5' RACE reads with MiXCR, one entry per CDR3 protein. The sample lists more than 500,000 distinct CDR3 sequences, 5.3% occurring once. Source material: blood, either unsorted or a sorted T cell fraction (not recorded which). The receptors come from a male donor with ankylosing spondylitis.

This clonotype was recorded many times. The chain couples TRBV7-3 to TRBJ1-2; possible D gene TRBD1, 5 bases. CDR3 length equals 17 residues. The V end lost 5 bases, the J end lost 3 bases, and 22 bases lay between the germline ends. CDR1 and CDR2 (germline): SGHTA, FQGTGA. Here the CDR3 reads CASSPAGGGLNHYGYTF. The CDR3 region has the DNA TGTGCCAGCAGCCCAGCCGGGGGAGGGTTGAATCACTATGGCTACACCTTC.

There are many counts of this clonotype. This rearrangement joins TRBV11-2 to TRBJ2-5; 9 bases are shared with TRBD2. Germline CDR1 is SGHAT and CDR2 is FQNNGV. With 5 bases clipped from V and 1 base from J, the junction kept 17 bases outside the gene matches. The CDR3 is 19 residues long. Here the CDR3 reads CASSELAGVGPGFQETQYF. The DNA for the CDR3 is TGTGCCAGCAGCGAACTAGCGGGTGTGGGACCGGGGTTCCAAGAGACCCAGTACTTC.

This clonotype was detected ten times or more. The chain is built from TRBV12-3 or TRBV12-4 and TRBJ1-5; D gene uncertain. This CDR3 is 14 amino acids long. The ends were cut back, 3 bases at V and 5 bases at J, with 11 bases in the middle. DNA of the CDR3: TGTGCCAGCAGTTTTCAAGGCGCCCATCAGCCCCAGCATTTT. Encoded protein: CASSFQGAHQPQHF.

This clonotype has a count of ten or more. The V call is TRBV5-6, the J call TRBJ1-3; a possible D gene is TRBD1 (6 bases). The V gene's germline CDR1 is SGHDT and CDR2 YYEEEE. CDR3 size: 17 residues. Trimming left V 3 bases short and J 0 bases short, with 16 bases between. The CDR3 here is CASSWGPGDSSGNTIYF. The CDR3 nucleotides are TGTGCCAGCAGCTGGGGGCCCGGAGACTCCTCTGGAAACACCATATATTTT.

This clonotype came up many times. This chain's CDR3 is CSAKRGLGAFF. CDR3 in DNA: TGCAGTGCTAAGAGGGGCTTGGGGGCTTTCTTT. The rearrangement links TRBV20-1 to TRBJ1-1; a weak D match, TRBD1 (5 bases). Germline lookup yields CDR1 DFQATT and CDR2 SNEGSKA (reference sequence). The CDR3 runs 11 residues. V was shortened by 4 bases and J by 11 bases, with 14 bases between the two germline ends.

This clonotype was found many times. This chain's CDR3 is CASSQMNWQLATTQYF. The CDR3 region has the DNA TGTGCCAGCAGCCAGATGAACTGGCAACTAGCTACGACCCAGTACTTC. The rearrangement uses TRBV16 and TRBJ2-5, with TRBD2 as a possible D gene (6 bases). Trimming left V 3 bases short and J 7 bases short, with 21 bases between. Germline V lookup: CDR1 KGHSY, CDR2 FQNENV. The CDR3 loop spans 16 amino acids.

This clonotype came up many times. The chain is built from TRBV29-1 and TRBJ2-3; D may be TRBD1 or TRBD2 (5 bases each). The length of the CDR3 is 12 residues. Trimming pared 6 bases from V and 1 base from J, leaving 8 bases between. Germline CDR1 is SQVTM and CDR2 is ANQGSEA. The CDR3 DNA sequence: TGCAGCGTAGGGGACGGCACAGATACGCAGTATTTT. This codes for CSVGDGTDTQYF.

The chain has TRBV6-1 and TRBJ2-1; 11 bases match TRBD1. Germline lookup yields CDR1 MNHNS and CDR2 SASEGT. This CDR3 is built from 14 residues. V shed 5 bases and J 8 bases; nucleotides not matched to a gene: 5. This CDR3 reads CASSRTGGADEQFF. The CDR3 bases are TGTGCCAGCAGTAGGACAGGGGGCGCGGATGAGCAGTTCTTC.

The rearrangement links TRBV6-1 to TRBJ2-2, with a possible D match to TRBD2 (6 bases). Trimming pared 2 bases from V and 2 bases from J, leaving 9 bases between. The CDR3 has 15 amino acids. The germline V gene has CDR1 MNHNS and CDR2 SASEGT. Written as DNA, the CDR3 is TGTGCCAGCAGTGAAAGCGGGCTAAACACCGGGGAGCTGTTTTTT. Residues: CASSESGLNTGELFF.

This clonotype was recorded many times. V is TRBV6-2 or TRBV6-3 and J is TRBJ1-5, with no clear D. This CDR3 spans 15 amino acids. Between the trimmed V and J ends, which lost 3 bases and 2 bases, there was a span of 11 bases. The germline CDR1 and CDR2 sequences are MNHEY and SVGEGT. The CDR3 DNA follows: TGTGCCAGCAGTTATTTGCGGGGAGGCAATCAGCCCCAGCATTTT. As protein: CASSYLRGGNQPQHF.